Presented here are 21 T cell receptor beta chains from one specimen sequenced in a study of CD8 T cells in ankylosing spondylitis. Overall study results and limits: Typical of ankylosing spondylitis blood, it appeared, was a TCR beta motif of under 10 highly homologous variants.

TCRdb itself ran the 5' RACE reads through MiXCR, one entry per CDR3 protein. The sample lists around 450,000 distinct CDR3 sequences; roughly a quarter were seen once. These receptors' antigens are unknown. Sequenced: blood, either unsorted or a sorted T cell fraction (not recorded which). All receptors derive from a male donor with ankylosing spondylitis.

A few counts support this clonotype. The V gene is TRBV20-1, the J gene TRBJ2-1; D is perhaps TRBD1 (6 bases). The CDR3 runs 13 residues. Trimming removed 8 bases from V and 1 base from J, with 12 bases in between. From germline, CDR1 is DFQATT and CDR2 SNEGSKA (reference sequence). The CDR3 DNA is TGCAGTACCCGACAGGTATCCTACAATGAGCAGTTCTTC. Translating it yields CSTRQVSYNEQFF.

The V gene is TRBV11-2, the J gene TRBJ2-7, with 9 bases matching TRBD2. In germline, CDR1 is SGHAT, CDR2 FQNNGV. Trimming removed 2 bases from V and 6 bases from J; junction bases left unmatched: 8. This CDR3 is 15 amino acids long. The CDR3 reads CASSLFLAGGSEQYF. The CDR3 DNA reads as TGTGCCAGCAGCTTATTTTTGGCGGGAGGGTCCGAGCAGTACTTC. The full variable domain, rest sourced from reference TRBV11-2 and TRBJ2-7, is EAGVAQSPRYKIIEKRQSVAFWCNPISGHATLYWYQQILGQGPKLLIQFQNNGVVDDSQLPKDRFSAERLKGVDSTLKIQPAKLEDSAVYLCASSLFLAGGSEQYFGPGTRLTVT.

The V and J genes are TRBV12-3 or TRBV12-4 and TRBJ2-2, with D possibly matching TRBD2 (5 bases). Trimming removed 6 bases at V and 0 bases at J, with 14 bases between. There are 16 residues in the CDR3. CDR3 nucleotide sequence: TGTGCCAGCAGGGACCGCAGCGGAGCGAACACCGGGGAGCTGTTTTTT. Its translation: CASRDRSGANTGELFF.

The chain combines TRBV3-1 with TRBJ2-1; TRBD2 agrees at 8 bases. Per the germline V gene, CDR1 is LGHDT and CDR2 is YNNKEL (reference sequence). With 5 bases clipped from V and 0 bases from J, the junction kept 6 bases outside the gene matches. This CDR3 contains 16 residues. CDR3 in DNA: TGTGCCAGCAGCGACCCCGGGACTAGCTCCTACAATGAGCAGTTCTTC. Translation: CASSDPGTSSYNEQFF.

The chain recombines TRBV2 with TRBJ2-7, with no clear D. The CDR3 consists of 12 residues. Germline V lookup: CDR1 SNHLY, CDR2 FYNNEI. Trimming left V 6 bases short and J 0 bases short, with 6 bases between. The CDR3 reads CASRSVSYEQYF. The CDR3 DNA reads TGTGCCAGCAGATCAGTCTCCTACGAGCAGTACTTC.

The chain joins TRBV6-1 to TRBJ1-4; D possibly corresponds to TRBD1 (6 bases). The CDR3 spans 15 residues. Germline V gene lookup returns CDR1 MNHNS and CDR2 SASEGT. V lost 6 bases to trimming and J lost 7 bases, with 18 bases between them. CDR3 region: CASRLPQGVAEKLFF. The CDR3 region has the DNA TGTGCCAGCAGACTTCCACAGGGAGTCGCTGAAAAACTGTTTTTT.

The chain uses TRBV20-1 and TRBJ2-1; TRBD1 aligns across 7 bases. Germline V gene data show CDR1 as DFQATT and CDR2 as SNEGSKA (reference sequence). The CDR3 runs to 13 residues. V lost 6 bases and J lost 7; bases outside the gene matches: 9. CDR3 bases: TGCAGTGCCAAACCGACAGGGTATAATGAGCAGTTCTTC. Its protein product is CSAKPTGYNEQFF.

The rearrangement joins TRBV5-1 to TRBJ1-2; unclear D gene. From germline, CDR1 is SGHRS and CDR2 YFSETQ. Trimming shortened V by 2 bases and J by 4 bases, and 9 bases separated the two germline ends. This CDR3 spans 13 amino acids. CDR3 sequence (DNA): TGCGCCAGCAGCTTACAGCAGACCTATGGCTACACCTTC. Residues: CASSLQQTYGYTF.

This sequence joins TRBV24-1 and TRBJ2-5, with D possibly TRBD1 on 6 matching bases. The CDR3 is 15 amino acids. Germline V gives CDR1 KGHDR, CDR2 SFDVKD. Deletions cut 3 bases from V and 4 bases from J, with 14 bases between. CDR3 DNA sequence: TGTGCCACCAGTGATCCAGGGGTCACTGGAGAGACCCAGTACTTC. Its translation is CATSDPGVTGETQYF.

The CDR3 protein is CASGQGAENEQFF. In nucleotides, the CDR3 is TGTGCCAGCGGACAGGGGGCCGAAAATGAGCAGTTCTTC. V is TRBV11-3 and J is TRBJ2-1; 11 positions match TRBD1. The CDR3 extends over 13 amino acids. Germline values: CDR1 SGHNT, CDR2 YENEEA. Unmatched junction bases numbered 4, after V lost 8 bases and J lost 7 bases.

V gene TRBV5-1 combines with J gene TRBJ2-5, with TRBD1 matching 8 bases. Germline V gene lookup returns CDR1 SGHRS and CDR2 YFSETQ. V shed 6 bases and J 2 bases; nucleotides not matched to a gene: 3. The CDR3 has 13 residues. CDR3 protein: CASKNRGQETQYF. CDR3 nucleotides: TGCGCCAGCAAGAACAGGGGGCAAGAGACCCAGTACTTC.

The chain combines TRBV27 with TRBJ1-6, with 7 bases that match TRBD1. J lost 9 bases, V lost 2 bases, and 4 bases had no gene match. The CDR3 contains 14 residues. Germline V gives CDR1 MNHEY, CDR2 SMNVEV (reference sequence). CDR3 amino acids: CASSLRGGTSPLHF. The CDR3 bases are TGTGCCAGCAGTTTACGAGGGGGCACTTCACCCCTCCACTTT.

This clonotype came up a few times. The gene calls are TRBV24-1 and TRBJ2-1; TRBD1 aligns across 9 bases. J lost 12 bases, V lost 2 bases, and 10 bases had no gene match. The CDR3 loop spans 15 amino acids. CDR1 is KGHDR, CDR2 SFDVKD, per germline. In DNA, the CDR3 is TGTGCCACCAGTGATTCCAGGACAGGGGATTTGAGGCAGTTCTTC. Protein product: CATSDSRTGDLRQFF.

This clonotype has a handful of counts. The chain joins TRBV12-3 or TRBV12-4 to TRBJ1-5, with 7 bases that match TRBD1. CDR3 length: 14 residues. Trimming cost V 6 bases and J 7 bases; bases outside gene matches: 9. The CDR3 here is CASSRQGSGQPQHF. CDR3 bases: TGTGCCAGCAGCCGACAGGGTTCCGGACAGCCCCAGCATTTT.

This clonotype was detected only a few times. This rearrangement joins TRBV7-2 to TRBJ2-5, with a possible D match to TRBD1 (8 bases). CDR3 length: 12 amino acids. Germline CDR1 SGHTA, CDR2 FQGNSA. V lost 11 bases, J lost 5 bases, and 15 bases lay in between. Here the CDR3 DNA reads TGTGCCGGACAGGGAGCGGGGGAGACCCAGTACTTC. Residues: CAGQGAGETQYF.

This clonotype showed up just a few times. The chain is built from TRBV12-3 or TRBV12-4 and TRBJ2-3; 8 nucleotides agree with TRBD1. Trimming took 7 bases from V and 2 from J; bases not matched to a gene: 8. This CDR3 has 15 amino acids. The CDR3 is CASTLGQGYTDTQYF. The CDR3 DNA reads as TGTGCCAGCACCCTTGGACAGGGTTACACAGATACGCAGTATTTT.

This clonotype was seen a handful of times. DNA for the CDR3: TGTGCCAGCAGGGTAAGGACAGGAGGAGCTGAAGCTTTCTTT. Its translation: CASRVRTGGAEAFF. The chain joins TRBV6-1 to TRBJ1-1; TRBD1 agrees at 7 bases. CDR3 length: 14 residues. Germline V gene sequence: CDR1 MNHNS, CDR2 SASEGT. Trimming removed 6 bases from V and 6 bases from J; junction bases left unmatched: 10.

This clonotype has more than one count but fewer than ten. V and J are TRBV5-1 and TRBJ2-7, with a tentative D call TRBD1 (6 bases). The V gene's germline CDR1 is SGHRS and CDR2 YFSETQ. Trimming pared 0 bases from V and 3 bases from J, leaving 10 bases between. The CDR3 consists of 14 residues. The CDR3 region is CASSLATGNYEQYF. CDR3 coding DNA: TGCGCCAGCAGCTTGGCTACAGGGAACTACGAGCAGTACTTC.

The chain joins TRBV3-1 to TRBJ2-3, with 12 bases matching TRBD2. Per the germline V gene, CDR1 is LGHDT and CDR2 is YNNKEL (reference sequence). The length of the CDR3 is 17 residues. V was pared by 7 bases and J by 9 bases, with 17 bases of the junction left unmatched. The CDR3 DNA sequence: TGTGCCAGCAACGAAAACACACTAGCGGGAGGCTCACACACGCAGTATTTT. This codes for CASNENTLAGGSHTQYF.

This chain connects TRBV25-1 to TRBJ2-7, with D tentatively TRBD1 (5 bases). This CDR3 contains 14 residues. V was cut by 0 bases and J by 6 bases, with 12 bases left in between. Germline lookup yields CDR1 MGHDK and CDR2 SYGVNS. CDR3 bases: TGTGCCAGCAGTGAATACAGGGATTCCCCCGAGCAGTACTTC. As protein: CASSEYRDSPEQYF.

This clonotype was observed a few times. CDR3 nucleotide sequence: TGTGCCAGCAGCCCCACGCGAGGGAACACTGAAGCTTTCTTT. Its protein is CASSPTRGNTEAFF. The rearrangement uses TRBV11-2 and TRBJ1-1; D call uncertain. Trimming left V 5 bases short and J 1 base short, with 11 bases between. This CDR3 region has 14 residues. CDR1 and CDR2 from the germline V gene are SGHAT and FQNNGV.